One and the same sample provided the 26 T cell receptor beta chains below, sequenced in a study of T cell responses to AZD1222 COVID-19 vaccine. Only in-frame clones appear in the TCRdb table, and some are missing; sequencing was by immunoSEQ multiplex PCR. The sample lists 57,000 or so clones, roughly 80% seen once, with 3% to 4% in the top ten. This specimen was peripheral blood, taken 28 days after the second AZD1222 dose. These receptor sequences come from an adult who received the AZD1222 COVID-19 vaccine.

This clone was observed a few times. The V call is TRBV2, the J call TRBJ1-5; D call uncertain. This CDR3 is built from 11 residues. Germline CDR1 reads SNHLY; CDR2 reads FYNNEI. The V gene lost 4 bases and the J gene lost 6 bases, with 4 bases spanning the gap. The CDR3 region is CASSGGQPQHF. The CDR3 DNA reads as TGTGCCAGCAGTGGGGGTCAGCCCCAGCATTTT.

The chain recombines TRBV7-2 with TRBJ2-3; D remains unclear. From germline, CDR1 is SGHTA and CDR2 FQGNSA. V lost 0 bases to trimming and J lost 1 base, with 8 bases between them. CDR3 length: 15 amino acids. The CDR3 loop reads CASSLALLGTDTQYF. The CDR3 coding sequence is TGTGCCAGCAGCTTAGCGCTCCTAGGCACAGATACGCAGTATTTT.

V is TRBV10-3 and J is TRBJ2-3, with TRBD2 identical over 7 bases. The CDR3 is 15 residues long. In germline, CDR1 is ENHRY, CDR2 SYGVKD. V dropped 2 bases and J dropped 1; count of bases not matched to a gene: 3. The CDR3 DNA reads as TGTGCCATCAGTGAGCAGAGCGGGGGCACAGATACGCAGTATTTT. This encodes CAISEQSGGTDTQYF.

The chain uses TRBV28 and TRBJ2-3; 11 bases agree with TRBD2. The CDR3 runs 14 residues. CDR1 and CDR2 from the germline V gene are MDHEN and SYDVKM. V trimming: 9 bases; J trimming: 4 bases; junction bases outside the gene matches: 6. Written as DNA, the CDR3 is TGTGCCAGTACTAGCGGGGGTCCGGCAGATACGCAGTATTTT. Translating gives CASTSGGPADTQYF.

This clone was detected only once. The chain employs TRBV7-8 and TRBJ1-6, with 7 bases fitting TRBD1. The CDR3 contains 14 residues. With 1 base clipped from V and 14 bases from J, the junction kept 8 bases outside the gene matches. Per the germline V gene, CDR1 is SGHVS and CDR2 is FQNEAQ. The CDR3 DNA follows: TGTGCCAGCAGCTTAGGACAGGGTGGGCTTGCCCTCCACTTT. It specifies CASSLGQGGLALHF.

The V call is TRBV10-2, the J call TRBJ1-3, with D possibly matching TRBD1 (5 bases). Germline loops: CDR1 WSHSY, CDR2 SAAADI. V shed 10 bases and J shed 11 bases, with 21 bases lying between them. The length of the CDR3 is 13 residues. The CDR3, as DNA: TGCGCCACCCACGGGGCAGGGTGTATCGCCATATATTTT. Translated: CATHGAGCIAIYF.

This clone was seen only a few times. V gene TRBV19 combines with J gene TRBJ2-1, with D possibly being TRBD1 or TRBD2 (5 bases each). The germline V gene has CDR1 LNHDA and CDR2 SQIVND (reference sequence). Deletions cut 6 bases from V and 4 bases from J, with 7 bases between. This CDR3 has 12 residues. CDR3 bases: TGTGCCAGTAGCGGGGCGTACAATGAGCAGTTCTTC. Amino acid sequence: CASSGAYNEQFF.

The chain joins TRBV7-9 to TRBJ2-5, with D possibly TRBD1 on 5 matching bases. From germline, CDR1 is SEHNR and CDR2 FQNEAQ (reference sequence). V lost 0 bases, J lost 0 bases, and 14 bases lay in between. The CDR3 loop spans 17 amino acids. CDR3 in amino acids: CASSLARSSGYQETQYF. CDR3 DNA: TGTGCCAGCAGCTTAGCAAGGTCCTCAGGGTACCAAGAGACCCAGTACTTC.

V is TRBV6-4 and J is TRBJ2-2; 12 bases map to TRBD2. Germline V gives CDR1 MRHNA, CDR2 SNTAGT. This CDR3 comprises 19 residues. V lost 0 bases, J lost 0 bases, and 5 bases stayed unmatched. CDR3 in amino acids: CASSDSPSGGVANTGELFF. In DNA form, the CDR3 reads TGTGCCAGCAGTGACTCCCCTAGCGGGGGGGTGGCGAACACCGGGGAGCTGTTTTTT.

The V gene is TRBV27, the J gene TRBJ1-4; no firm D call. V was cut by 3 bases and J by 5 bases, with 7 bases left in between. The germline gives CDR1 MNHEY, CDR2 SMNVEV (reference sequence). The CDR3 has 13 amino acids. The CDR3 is CASSFSPNEKLFF. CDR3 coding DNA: TGTGCCAGCAGTTTTTCACCGAATGAAAAACTGTTTTTT.

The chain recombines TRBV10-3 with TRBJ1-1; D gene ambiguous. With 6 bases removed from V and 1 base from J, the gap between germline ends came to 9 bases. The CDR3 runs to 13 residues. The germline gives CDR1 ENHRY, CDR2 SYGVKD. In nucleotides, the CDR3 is TGTGCCATCAGCCAGGTGGGGAACACTGAAGCTTTCTTT. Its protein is CAISQVGNTEAFF.

CDR3 sequence: CASRGSADTQYF. DNA for the CDR3: TGTGCCAGCAGGGGGTCAGCAGATACGCAGTATTTT. V and J are TRBV11-2 and TRBJ2-3; D unresolved. This CDR3 contains 12 residues. CDR1 is SGHAT, CDR2 FQNNGV, per germline. Trimming cost V 6 bases and J 4 bases, with 8 bases left between them.

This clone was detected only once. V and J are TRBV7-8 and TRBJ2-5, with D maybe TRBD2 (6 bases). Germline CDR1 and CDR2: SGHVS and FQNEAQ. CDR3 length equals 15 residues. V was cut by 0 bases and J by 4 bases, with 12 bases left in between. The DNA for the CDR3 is TGTGCCAGCAGCTTAGCGTCTGTGGGGGGAGAGACCCAGTACTTC. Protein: CASSLASVGGETQYF.

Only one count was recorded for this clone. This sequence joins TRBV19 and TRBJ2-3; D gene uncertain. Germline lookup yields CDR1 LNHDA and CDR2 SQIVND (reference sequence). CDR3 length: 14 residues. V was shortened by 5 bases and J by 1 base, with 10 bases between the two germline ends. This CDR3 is CASSAGSGTDTQYF. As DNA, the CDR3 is TGTGCCAGTAGTGCAGGTTCAGGCACAGATACGCAGTATTTT.

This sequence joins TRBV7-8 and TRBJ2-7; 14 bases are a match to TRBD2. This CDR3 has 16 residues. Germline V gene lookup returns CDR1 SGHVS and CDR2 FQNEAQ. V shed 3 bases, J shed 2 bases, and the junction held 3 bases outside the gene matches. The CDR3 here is CASSLGLAGATYEQYF. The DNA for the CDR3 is TGTGCCAGCAGCTTGGGACTAGCGGGGGCCACCTACGAGCAGTACTTC.

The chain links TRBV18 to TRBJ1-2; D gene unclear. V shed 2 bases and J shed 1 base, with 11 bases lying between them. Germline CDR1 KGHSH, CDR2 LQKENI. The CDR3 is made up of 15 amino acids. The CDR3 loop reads CASSPNLSGNYGYTF. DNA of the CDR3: TGTGCCAGCTCACCAAATTTATCCGGTAACTATGGCTACACCTTC. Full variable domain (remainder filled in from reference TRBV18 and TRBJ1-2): NAGVMQNPRHLVRRRGQEARLRCSPMKGHSHVYWYRQLPEEGLKFMVYLQKENIIDESGMPKERFSAEFPKEGPSILRIQQVVRGDSAAYFCASSPNLSGNYGYTFGSGTRLTVV.

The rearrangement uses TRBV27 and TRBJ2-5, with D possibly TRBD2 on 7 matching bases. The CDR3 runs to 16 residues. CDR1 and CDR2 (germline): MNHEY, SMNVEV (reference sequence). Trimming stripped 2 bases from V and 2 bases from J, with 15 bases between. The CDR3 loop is CASSLRWRGPQETQYF. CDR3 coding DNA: TGTGCCAGCAGTTTAAGGTGGCGGGGGCCACAAGAGACCCAGTACTTC.

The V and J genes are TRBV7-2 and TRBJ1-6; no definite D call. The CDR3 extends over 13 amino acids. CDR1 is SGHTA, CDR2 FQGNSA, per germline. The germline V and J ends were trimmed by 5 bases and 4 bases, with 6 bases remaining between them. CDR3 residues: CASSQAYNSPLHF. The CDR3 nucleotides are TGTGCCAGCAGCCAGGCTTATAATTCACCCCTCCACTTT.

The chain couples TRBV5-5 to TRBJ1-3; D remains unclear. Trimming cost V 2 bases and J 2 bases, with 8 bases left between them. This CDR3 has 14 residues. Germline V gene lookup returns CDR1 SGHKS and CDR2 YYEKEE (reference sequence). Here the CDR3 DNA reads TGTGCCAGCAGCTTAGGTACGGCTGGAAACACCATATATTTT. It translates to CASSLGTAGNTIYF.

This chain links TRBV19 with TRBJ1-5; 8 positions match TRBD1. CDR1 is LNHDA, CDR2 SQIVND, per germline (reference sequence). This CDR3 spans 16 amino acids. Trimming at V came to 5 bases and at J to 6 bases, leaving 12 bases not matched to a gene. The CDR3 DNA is TGTGCCAGTAGTGATTATTCGACAGGGGCGGGTCAGCCCCAGCATTTT. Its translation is CASSDYSTGAGQPQHF.

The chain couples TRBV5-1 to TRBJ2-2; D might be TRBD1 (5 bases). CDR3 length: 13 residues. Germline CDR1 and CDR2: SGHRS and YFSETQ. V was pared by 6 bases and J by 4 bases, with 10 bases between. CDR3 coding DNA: TGCGCCAGCACAGGGCAACCCACCGGGGAGCTGTTTTTT. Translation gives CASTGQPTGELFF. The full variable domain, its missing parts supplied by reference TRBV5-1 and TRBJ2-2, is KAGVTQTPRYLIKTRGQQVTLSCSPISGHRSVSWYQQTPGQGLQFLFEYFSETQRNKGNFPGRFSGRQFSNSRSEMNVSTLELGDSALYLCASTGQPTGELFFGEGSRLTVL.

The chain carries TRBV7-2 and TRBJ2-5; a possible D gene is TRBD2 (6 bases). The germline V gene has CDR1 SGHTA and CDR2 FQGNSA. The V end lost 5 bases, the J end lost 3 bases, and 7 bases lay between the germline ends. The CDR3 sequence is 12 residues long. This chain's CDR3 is CASSRGKETQYF. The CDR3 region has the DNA TGTGCCAGCAGCCGGGGGAAAGAGACCCAGTACTTC.

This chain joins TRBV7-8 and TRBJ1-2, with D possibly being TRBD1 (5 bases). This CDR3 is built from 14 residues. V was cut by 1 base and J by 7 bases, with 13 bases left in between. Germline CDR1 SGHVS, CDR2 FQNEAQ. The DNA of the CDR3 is TGTGCCAGCAGCTTAGGGGTAGGGGAGGGTGGCTACACCTTC. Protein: CASSLGVGEGGYTF.

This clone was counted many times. In nucleotides, the CDR3 is TGTGCCAGCAGTGAAGGGACAGGGGAAGGATACCAGCCCCAGCATTTT. Translated: CASSEGTGEGYQPQHF. The chain is built from TRBV6-1 and TRBJ1-5, with 9 bases identical to TRBD1. V lost 1 base, J lost 7 bases, and 8 bases stayed unmatched. This CDR3 comprises 16 residues. Germline V CDR1 and CDR2: MNHNS, SASEGT.

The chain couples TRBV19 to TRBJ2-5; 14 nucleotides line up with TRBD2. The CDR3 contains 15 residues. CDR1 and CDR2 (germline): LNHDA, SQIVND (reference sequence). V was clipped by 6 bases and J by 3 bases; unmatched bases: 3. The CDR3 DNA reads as TGTGCCAGTAGCAAGACTAGCGGGGGGGAAGAGACCCAGTACTTC. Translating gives CASSKTSGGEETQYF.

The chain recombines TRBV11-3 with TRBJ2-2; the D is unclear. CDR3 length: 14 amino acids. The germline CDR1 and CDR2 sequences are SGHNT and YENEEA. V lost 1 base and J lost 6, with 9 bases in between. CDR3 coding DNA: TGTGCCAGCAGCTTAGTATCCGGGCCCGGGGAGCTGTTTTTT. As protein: CASSLVSGPGELFF.